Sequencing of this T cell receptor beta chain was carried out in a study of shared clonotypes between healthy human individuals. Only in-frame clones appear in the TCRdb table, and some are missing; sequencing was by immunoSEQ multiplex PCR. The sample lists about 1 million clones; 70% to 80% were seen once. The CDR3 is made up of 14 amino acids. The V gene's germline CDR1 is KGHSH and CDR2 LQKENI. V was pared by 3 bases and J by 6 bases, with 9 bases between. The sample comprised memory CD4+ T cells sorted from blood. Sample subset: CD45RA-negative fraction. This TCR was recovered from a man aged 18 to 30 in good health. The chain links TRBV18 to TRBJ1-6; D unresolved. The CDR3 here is CASSPGLFNSPLHF. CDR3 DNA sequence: TGTGCCAGCTCACCCGGACTGTTTAATTCACCCCTCCACTTT.